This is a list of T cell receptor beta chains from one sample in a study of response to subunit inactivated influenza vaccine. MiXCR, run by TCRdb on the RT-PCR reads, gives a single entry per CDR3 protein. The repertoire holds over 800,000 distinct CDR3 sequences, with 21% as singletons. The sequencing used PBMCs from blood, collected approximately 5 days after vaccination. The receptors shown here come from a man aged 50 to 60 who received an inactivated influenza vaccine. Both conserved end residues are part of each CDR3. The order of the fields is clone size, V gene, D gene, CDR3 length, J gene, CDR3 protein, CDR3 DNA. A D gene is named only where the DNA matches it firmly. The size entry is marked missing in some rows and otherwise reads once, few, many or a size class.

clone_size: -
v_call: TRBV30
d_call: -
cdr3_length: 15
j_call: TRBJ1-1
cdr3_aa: CACTSMGGPSTEAFF
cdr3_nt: TGTGCCTGCACCTCGATGGGGGGGCCGAGTACTGAAGCTTTCTTT

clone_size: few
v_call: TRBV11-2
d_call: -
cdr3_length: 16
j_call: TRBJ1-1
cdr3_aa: CASSPRGSSLLTEAFF
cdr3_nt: TGTGCCAGCAGCCCCCGGGGGTCGAGCCTTCTGACTGAAGCTTTCTTT

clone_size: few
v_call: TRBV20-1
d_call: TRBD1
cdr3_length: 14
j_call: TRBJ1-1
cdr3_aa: CSASPGRGWTEAFF
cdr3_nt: TGCAGTGCTAGCCCCGGCAGGGGGTGGACTGAAGCTTTCTTT

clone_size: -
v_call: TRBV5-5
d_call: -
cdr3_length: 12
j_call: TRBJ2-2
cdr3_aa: CASSYNTVELFF
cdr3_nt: TGTGCCAGCAGCTACAACACCGTGGAGCTGTTTTTT

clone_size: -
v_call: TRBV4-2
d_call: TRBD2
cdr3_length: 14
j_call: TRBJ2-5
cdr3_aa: CASSSGRYQETQYF
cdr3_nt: TGTGCCAGCAGCAGCGGGAGGTATCAAGAGACCCAGTACTTC

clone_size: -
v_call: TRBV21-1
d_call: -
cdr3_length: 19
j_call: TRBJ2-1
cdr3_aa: CASSKPGTRRGASYNEQFF
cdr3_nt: TGTGCCAGCAGCAAACCCGGGACTAGAAGAGGGGCGTCCTACAATGAGCAGTTCTTC

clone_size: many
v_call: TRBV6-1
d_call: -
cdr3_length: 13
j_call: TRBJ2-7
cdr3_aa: CASRPGDHYEQYF
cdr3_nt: TGTGCCAGCAGGCCCGGGGACCACTACGAGCAGTACTTC

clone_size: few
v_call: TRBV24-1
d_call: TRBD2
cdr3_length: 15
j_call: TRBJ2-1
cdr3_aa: CATSPSGRAVSEQFF
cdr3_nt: TGTGCCACCAGTCCTAGCGGGAGGGCCGTGAGTGAGCAGTTCTTC

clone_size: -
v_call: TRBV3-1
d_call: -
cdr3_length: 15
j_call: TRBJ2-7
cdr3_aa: CASSQGHLVSSEQYF
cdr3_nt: TGTGCCAGCAGCCAAGGGCACCTAGTCTCGTCCGAGCAGTACTTC

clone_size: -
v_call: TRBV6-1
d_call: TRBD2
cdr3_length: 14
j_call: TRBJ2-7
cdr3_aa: CASTGTSGGYEQYF
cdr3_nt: TGTGCCAGCACCGGGACTAGCGGGGGATACGAGCAGTACTTC

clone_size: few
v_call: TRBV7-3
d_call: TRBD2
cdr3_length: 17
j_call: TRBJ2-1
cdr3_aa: CASSLRGLAGAYNEQFF
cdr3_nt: TGTGCCAGCAGCTTAAGAGGACTAGCGGGGGCCTACAATGAGCAGTTCTTC

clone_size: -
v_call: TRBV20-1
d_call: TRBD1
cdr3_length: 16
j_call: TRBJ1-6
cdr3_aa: CSARDRGTGGNSPLHF
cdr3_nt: TGCAGTGCTAGAGATAGAGGGACAGGGGGTAACTCACCCCTCCACTTT

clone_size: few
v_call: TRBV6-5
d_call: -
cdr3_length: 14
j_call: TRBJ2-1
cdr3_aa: CASSYLGTYNEQFF
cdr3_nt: TGTGCCAGCAGTTACTTGGGCACATACAATGAGCAGTTCTTC

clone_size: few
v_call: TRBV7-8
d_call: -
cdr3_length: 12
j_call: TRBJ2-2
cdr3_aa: CASIPGPGELFF
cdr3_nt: TGTGCCAGCATCCCAGGGCCCGGGGAGCTGTTTTTT

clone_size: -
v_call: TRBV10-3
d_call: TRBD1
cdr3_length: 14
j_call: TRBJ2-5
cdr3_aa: CAISAGQGRETQYF
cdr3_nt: TGTGCCATCAGTGCCGGACAGGGGAGGGAGACCCAGTACTTC

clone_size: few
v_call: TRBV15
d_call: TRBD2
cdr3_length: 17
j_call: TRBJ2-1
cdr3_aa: CATSRTSGRVTYNEQFF
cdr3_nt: TGTGCCACCAGCAGGACTAGCGGGAGAGTCACCTACAATGAGCAGTTCTTC

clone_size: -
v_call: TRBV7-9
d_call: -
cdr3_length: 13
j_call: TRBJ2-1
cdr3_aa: CASSTGLLNEQFF
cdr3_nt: TGTGCCAGCAGCACCGGACTTCTGAATGAGCAGTTCTTC

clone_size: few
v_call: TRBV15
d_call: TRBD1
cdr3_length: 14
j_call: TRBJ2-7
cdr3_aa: CATSAGTGGYEQYF
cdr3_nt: TGTGCCACCAGCGCCGGGACAGGGGGCTACGAGCAGTACTTC

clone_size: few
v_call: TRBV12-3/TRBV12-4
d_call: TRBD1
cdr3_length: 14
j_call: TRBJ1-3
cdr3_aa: CASIDDRDGNTIYF
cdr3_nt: TGTGCCAGCATCGATGACAGGGATGGAAACACCATATATTTT

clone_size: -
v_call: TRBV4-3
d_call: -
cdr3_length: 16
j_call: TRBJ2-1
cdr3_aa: CASSRKRGAGYNEQFF
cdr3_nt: TGCGCCAGCAGCCGCAAGCGAGGGGCCGGCTACAATGAGCAGTTCTTC

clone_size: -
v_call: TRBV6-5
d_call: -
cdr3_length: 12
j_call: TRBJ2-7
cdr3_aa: CASRGERYEQYF
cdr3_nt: TGTGCCAGCAGGGGTGAGCGTTACGAGCAGTACTTC

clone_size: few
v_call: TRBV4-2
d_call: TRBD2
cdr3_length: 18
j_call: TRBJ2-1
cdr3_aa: CASSQRLAGSTSYNEQFF
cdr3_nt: TGTGCCAGCAGCCAACGTCTAGCGGGGTCCACCTCCTACAATGAGCAGTTCTTC

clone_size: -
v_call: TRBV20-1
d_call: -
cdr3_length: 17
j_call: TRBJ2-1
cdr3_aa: CSARETVVRDPSSEQFF
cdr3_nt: TGCAGTGCTAGGGAAACCGTCGTGCGGGACCCCAGTAGTGAGCAGTTCTTC

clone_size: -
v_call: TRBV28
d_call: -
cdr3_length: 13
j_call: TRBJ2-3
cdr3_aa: CASLDRSTDTQYF
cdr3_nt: TGTGCCAGTCTGGACAGAAGCACAGATACGCAGTATTTT

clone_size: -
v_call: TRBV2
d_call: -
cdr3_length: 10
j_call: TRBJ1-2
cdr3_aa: CASRNYGYTF
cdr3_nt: TGTGCCAGCAGGAACTATGGCTACACCTTC

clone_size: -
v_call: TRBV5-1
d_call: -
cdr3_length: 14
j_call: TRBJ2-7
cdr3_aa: CASSSEGGPYEQYF
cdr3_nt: TGCGCCAGCAGCTCGGAGGGAGGTCCCTACGAGCAGTACTTC

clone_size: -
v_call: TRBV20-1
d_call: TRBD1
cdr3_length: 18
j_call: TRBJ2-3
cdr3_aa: CSARGLVTGGYGTDTQYF
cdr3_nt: TGCAGTGCTAGGGGACTCGTGACAGGGGGCTACGGCACAGATACGCAGTATTTT

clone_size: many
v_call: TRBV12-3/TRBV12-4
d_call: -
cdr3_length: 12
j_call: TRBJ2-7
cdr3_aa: CASSKIAYEQYF
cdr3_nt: TGTGCCAGCAGTAAAATAGCCTACGAGCAGTACTTC

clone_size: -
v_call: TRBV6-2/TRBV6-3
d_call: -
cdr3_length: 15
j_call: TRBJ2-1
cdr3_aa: CASNGGGVKYNEQFF
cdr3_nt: TGTGCCAGCAACGGAGGGGGCGTGAAGTACAATGAGCAGTTCTTC

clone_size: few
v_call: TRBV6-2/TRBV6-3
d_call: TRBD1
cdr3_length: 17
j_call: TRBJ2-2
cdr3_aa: CASSWDREFGDTGELFF
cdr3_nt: TGTGCCAGCAGTTGGGACAGGGAGTTTGGCGACACCGGGGAGCTGTTTTTT

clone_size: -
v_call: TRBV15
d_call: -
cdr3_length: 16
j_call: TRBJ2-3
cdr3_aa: CATSSSPGTFTDTQYF
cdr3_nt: TGTGCCACCAGCTCTTCCCCGGGAACCTTCACAGATACGCAGTATTTT